The clone carrying this TCR beta chain came up once. No antigen is known for it. Additional DNA sequences in this sample encode the identical CDR3. The ends were cut back, 5 bases at V and 1 base at J, with 3 bases in the middle. In germline, CDR1 is SGHVS, CDR2 FQNEAQ. The CDR3 runs 11 residues. The assay was immunoSEQ multiplex PCR, and TCRdb's table has in-frame clones only and misses some. The profile shows 130,000 to 150,000 clones, 90% to 95% of them singletons. These data come from a study of T cell responses to AZD1222 COVID-19 vaccine. Regarding the study as a whole: Compared with day 0, the breadth and depth of the Spike-specific TCR repertoire rose significantly after two doses of AZD1222.

This chain links TRBV7-8 with TRBJ2-7, with no clear D. Sequencing used peripheral blood, obtained on day 0 of AZD1222 vaccination. The source of this sequence is an adult in good health. CDR3 nucleotides: TGTGCCAGCAGCCCGTCCTACGAGCAGTACTTC. Protein product: CASSPSYEQYF.